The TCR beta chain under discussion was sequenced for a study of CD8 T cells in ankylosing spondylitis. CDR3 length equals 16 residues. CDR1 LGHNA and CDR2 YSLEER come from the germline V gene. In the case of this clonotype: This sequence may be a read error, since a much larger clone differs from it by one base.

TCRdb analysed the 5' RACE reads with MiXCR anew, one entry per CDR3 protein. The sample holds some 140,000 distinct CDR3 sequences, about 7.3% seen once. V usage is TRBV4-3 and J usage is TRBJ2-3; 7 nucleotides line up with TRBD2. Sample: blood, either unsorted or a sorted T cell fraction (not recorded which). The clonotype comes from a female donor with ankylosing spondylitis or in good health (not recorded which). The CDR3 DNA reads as TGCGTCAGCAGCCAATCCCCGGACGGGGGGTTAGGGACGCAGTATTTT. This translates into CVSSQSPDGGLGTQYF.